Below are 22 T cell receptor beta chains sequenced from a single sample in a study of blood T cell repertoires in COVID-19. Profiling relied on immunoSEQ multiplex PCR, and the TCRdb table lists in-frame clones only, not all of them. The sample includes roughly 96,000 clones, about 81% of them seen just once. Source material: peripheral blood. The receptors were sampled from a man in his sixties with acute or convalescent COVID-19.

This chain joins TRBV6-4 and TRBJ2-3; 7 bases align to TRBD1. Germline CDR1 is MRHNA and CDR2 is SNTAGT. The CDR3 runs 14 residues. The junction had 1 base not matched to a gene; V was cut back by 0 bases and J by 4 bases. The CDR3 protein is CASSDSTGPDTQYF. CDR3 DNA: TGTGCCAGCAGTGACTCGACAGGGCCAGATACGCAGTATTTT.

The J gene is TRBJ2-7, the V gene TRBV5-4; perhaps TRBD1 as D (6 bases). Germline V CDR1 and CDR2: SGHNT, YYREEE (reference sequence). The CDR3 length is 15 residues. Trimming took 4 bases from V and 3 from J, leaving 17 bases between them. In nucleotides, the CDR3 is TGTGCCAGCAGCCCCTCGGGACAAGTCTACTACGAGCAGTACTTC. As protein: CASSPSGQVYYEQYF.

The rearrangement uses TRBV9 and TRBJ1-1; D is possibly TRBD1 (6 bases). The CDR3 covers 16 residues. The V and J ends lost 0 bases and 2 bases respectively, with 14 bases between them. Germline V gene lookup returns CDR1 SGDLS and CDR2 YYNGEE. CDR3 sequence reads: CASSVDPGTPNTEAFF. The CDR3 DNA sequence: TGTGCCAGCAGCGTAGACCCCGGGACACCAAACACTGAAGCTTTCTTT.

This chain joins TRBV5-6 and TRBJ2-1; 7 bases fit TRBD2. Per germline, CDR1 SGHDT and CDR2 YYEEEE. The CDR3 runs 16 residues. The V and J ends lost 2 bases and 5 bases, in that order; junction bases with no gene match: 10. CDR3 loop: CASSLTRRLADNEQFF. DNA of the CDR3: TGTGCCAGCAGCTTAACTCGTAGGCTAGCGGACAATGAGCAGTTCTTC.

This chain joins TRBV7-9 and TRBJ1-1; D is unclear. CDR3 length equals 14 residues. Trimming cost V 4 bases and J 0 bases, with 9 bases left between them. Germline CDR1 is SEHNR and CDR2 is FQNEAQ (reference sequence). As DNA, the CDR3 is TGTGCCAGCAGCTCCGGACTGTTGAACACTGAAGCTTTCTTT. It codes for CASSSGLLNTEAFF.

V gene TRBV15 combines with J gene TRBJ2-3; the match to TRBD2 covers 11 bases. The junction had 9 bases not matched to a gene; V was cut back by 1 base and J by 6 bases. Germline V gene sequence: CDR1 LNHNV, CDR2 YYDKDF (reference sequence). The CDR3 runs to 17 residues. The CDR3 loop reads CATSRGLGLAGFDTQYF. CDR3 in DNA: TGTGCCACCAGCAGAGGGCTTGGACTAGCGGGTTTTGATACGCAGTATTTT.

CDR3 amino acids: CAWITRKGAGGYTF. As DNA, the CDR3 is TGTGCCTGGATCACAAGGAAGGGGGCGGGAGGCTACACCTTC. The chain links TRBV30 to TRBJ1-2, with 7 nucleotides matching TRBD1. Germline V gives CDR1 GTSNPN, CDR2 SVGIG (reference sequence). Unmatched junction bases numbered 13, after V lost 4 bases and J lost 8 bases. The CDR3 is 14 amino acids.

This chain connects TRBV11-2 to TRBJ1-4; D may be TRBD1 (5 bases). Trimming took off 7 bases at V and 8 bases at J, with 14 bases between the two ends. This CDR3 is 13 amino acids long. Germline V lookup: CDR1 SGHAT, CDR2 FQNNGV. CDR3 amino acids: CASNHGGYEKLFF. In DNA form, the CDR3 reads TGTGCCAGCAACCACGGGGGGTACGAAAAACTGTTTTTT.

The sample holds a few counts of this clone. This chain connects TRBV5-1 to TRBJ1-4; no clear D. This CDR3 spans 14 amino acids. The V end lost 2 bases, the J end lost 0 bases, and 5 bases lay between the germline ends. Germline CDR1 reads SGHRS; CDR2 reads YFSETQ. The DNA for the CDR3 is TGCGCCAGCAGCTTATCTTCAACTAATGAAAAACTGTTTTTT. Amino acid sequence: CASSLSSTNEKLFF.

CDR3 residues: CASSPVGGGNTGELFF. The CDR3 DNA follows: TGTGCCAGCAGCCCCGTCGGGGGGGGGAACACCGGGGAGCTGTTTTTT. The chain uses TRBV7-8 and TRBJ2-2, with TRBD2 matching 8 bases. CDR1 and CDR2 from the germline V gene are SGHVS and FQNEAQ. This CDR3 region has 16 residues. Germline trimming cut 5 bases from V and 1 base from J; bases unmatched to any gene: 6. Looking up the rest from reference TRBV7-8 and TRBJ2-2 gives the full variable domain: GAGVSQSPRYKVAKRGQDVALRCDPISGHVSLFWYQQALGQGPEFLTYFQNEAQLDKSGLPSDRFFAERPEGSVSTLKIQRTQQEDSAVYLCASSPVGGGNTGELFFGEGSRLTVL.

The CDR3 coding sequence is TGTGCCAGCAGCGTAAAGGAGAATTCACCCCTCCACTTT. Translating gives CASSVKENSPLHF. The chain carries TRBV9 and TRBJ1-6; no firm D call. Germline loops: CDR1 SGDLS, CDR2 YYNGEE. The V end was cut by 1 base, the J end by 7 bases, with 6 bases between. CDR3 length: 13 residues.

The chain uses TRBV5-1 and TRBJ2-1; a possible D gene is TRBD1 (6 bases). From germline, CDR1 is SGHRS and CDR2 YFSETQ. Trimming removed 6 bases at V and 4 bases at J, with 17 bases between. This CDR3 has 15 amino acids. The CDR3 bases are TGCGCCAGCAACCAGGACAGACTAACTTACAATGAGCAGTTCTTC. It yields the protein CASNQDRLTYNEQFF.

A note on this clone: In the same sample, other DNA sequences code for this CDR3. This chain connects TRBV11-2 to TRBJ1-2; the D gene is possibly TRBD1 (6 bases). With 3 bases removed from V and 4 bases from J, the gap between germline ends came to 12 bases. Germline CDR1 is SGHAT and CDR2 is FQNNGV. CDR3 size: 14 residues. The CDR3 coding sequence is TGTGCCAGCAGCTTGGACCGGACAGTCTATGGCTACACCTTC. It codes for CASSLDRTVYGYTF.

About this clone itself: Other DNA sequences in the same sample also yield this CDR3. The chain carries TRBV9 and TRBJ1-1; 8 bases align to TRBD1. Trimming removed 0 bases from V and 5 bases from J; junction bases left unmatched: 0. This CDR3 has 13 residues. The germline gives CDR1 SGDLS, CDR2 YYNGEE. The CDR3 bases are TGTGCCAGCAGCGTAGACAGGGGGACTGAAGCTTTCTTT. This codes for CASSVDRGTEAFF.

This chain joins TRBV7-9 and TRBJ2-5; 10 bases are shared with TRBD2. Germline V gene sequence: CDR1 SEHNR, CDR2 FQNEAQ (reference sequence). The CDR3 contains 14 residues. Germline trimming cut 6 bases from V and 3 bases from J; bases unmatched to any gene: 4. The CDR3 sequence: CASSLSGGEETQYF. For the CDR3, the DNA is TGTGCCAGCAGTTTGAGCGGGGGGGAAGAGACCCAGTACTTC.

As regards this clone: A junction end diverges from the germline sequence, so it may reflect a read error. The chain couples TRBV19 to TRBJ1-4, with 7 bases aligning to TRBD1. From germline, CDR1 is LNHDA and CDR2 SQIVND (reference sequence). CDR3 length: 17 residues. CDR3 sequence (DNA): TGTGCCAGTAGTCTAGAAACACAACAGGGGAGGTGGGAAAAACTGTTTTTT. Amino acid sequence: CASSLETQQGRWEKLFF. Full variable domain (rest looked up from reference TRBV19 and TRBJ1-4): DGGITQSPKYLFRKEGQNVTLSCEQNLNHDAMYWYRQDPGQGLRLIYYSQIVNDFQKGDIAEGYSVSREKKESFPLTVTSAQKNPTAFYLCASSLETQQGRWEKLFFGSGTQLSVL.

This rearrangement joins TRBV10-3 to TRBJ2-1; 7 bases are shared with TRBD2. With V trimmed by 2 bases and J by 2 bases, 3 bases remained unmatched. Germline CDR1 ENHRY, CDR2 SYGVKD. The CDR3 runs to 15 residues. The CDR3 spells CAISEGRETYNEQFF. In DNA form, the CDR3 reads TGTGCCATCAGTGAGGGGCGGGAGACCTACAATGAGCAGTTCTTC.

The chain recombines TRBV24-1 with TRBJ2-7; TRBD2 aligns across 7 bases. Germline CDR1 is KGHDR and CDR2 is SFDVKD. V lost 3 bases and J lost 5; bases outside the gene matches: 3. This CDR3 comprises 13 residues. The CDR3 nucleotides read TGTGCCACCAGTGATGGGAGGGCCCACGAGCAGTACGTC. It codes for CATSDGRAHEQYV.

V gene TRBV9 combines with J gene TRBJ2-5; TRBD2 matches at 11 bases. Trimming took 2 bases from V and 3 from J; bases not matched to a gene: 6. Germline V gene lookup returns CDR1 SGDLS and CDR2 YYNGEE. This CDR3 comprises 16 residues. The CDR3 here is CASSVPGTSGKETQYF. The CDR3 nucleotides are TGTGCCAGCAGCGTTCCGGGGACTAGCGGCAAAGAGACCCAGTACTTC. The full variable domain, its missing parts supplied by reference TRBV9 and TRBJ2-5, is DSGVTQTPKHLITATGQRVTLRCSPRSGDLSVYWYQQSLDQGLQFLIQYYNGEERAKGNILERFSAQQFPDLHSELNLSSLELGDSALYFCASSVPGTSGKETQYFGPGTRLLVL.

This chain connects TRBV30 to TRBJ2-7; weak D call: TRBD1 (6 bases). The CDR3 runs 13 residues. Per germline, CDR1 GTSNPN and CDR2 SVGIG (reference sequence). V lost 5 bases and J 2 bases, leaving 13 bases between the germline ends. The CDR3 sequence: CAWAGTPAYEQYF. The CDR3 DNA reads TGTGCCTGGGCCGGGACACCGGCCTACGAGCAGTACTTC. The complete variable domain, with remaining parts taken from reference TRBV30 and TRBJ2-7, reads SQTIHQWPATLVQPVGSPLSLECTVEGTSNPNLYWYRQAAGRGLQLLFYSVGIGQISSEVPQNLSASRPQDRQFILSSKKLLLSDSGFYLCAWAGTPAYEQYFGPGTRLTVT.

Only one count was recorded for this clone. The chain joins TRBV5-1 to TRBJ2-2; 10 bases align to TRBD1. The CDR3 sequence is 16 residues long. The germline V gene encodes CDR1 SGHRS and CDR2 YFSETQ. The V segment lost 0 bases and the J segment 8 bases; nucleotides outside the gene matches: 7. The CDR3 DNA follows: TGCGCCAGCAGCTTGGACGGGGACAGGGGAGTGGGGGAGCTGTTTTTT. As protein: CASSLDGDRGVGELFF. Together with reference TRBV5-1 and TRBJ2-2, the CDR3 gives the full variable domain: KAGVTQTPRYLIKTRGQQVTLSCSPISGHRSVSWYQQTPGQGLQFLFEYFSETQRNKGNFPGRFSGRQFSNSRSEMNVSTLELGDSALYLCASSLDGDRGVGELFFGEGSRLTVL.

This rearrangement joins TRBV29-1 to TRBJ1-2; 7 nucleotides align to TRBD1. CDR1 is SQVTM and CDR2 is ANQGSEA in the germline V gene. Trimming cost V 6 bases and J 3 bases; bases outside gene matches: 4. CDR3 length: 12 amino acids. The CDR3 spells CSVRTGHYGYTF. The CDR3 nucleotides read TGCAGCGTCCGGACAGGACACTATGGCTACACCTTC.